This T cell receptor beta chain derives from a study of blood T cell repertoires in COVID-19. The overall study: From the United States, Italy and Spain came samples of acute and convalescent COVID-19. Sample material is recorded as cDNA or gDNA derived from T cells, B-cell-depleted T cells, or PBMCs.

The CDR3 runs 13 residues. Looked up from germline, CDR1 is SGHDT and CDR2 is YYEEEE. V was clipped by 5 bases and J by 4 bases, with 10 bases between them. Only in-frame clones appear in the TCRdb table, and some are missing; sequencing was by immunoSEQ multiplex PCR. The sample consists of fewer than 250,000 clones, just under 85% of them appearing once. The receptor comes from a woman in her fifties or sixties with active or convalescent COVID-19. The chain recombines TRBV5-6 with TRBJ1-5; weak D call: TRBD1 (5 bases). Sequenced material: peripheral blood. The CDR3 nucleotides read TGTGCCAGCAGTCCGGGGGGGAATCAGCCCCAGCATTTT. It specifies CASSPGGNQPQHF.